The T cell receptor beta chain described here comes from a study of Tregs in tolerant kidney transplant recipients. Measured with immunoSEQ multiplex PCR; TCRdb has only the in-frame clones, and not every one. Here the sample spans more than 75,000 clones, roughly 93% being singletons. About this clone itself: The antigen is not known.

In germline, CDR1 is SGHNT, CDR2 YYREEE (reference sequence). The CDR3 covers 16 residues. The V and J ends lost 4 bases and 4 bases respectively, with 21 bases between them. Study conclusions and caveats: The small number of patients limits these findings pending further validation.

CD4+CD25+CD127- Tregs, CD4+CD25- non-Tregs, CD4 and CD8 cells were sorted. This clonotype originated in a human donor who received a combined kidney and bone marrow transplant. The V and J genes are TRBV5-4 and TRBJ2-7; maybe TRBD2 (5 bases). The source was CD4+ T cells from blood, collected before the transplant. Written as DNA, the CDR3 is TGTGCCAGCAGCGTCCGTGATGGTGGGAGAGTTTACGAGCAGTACTTC. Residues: CASSVRDGGRVYEQYF.